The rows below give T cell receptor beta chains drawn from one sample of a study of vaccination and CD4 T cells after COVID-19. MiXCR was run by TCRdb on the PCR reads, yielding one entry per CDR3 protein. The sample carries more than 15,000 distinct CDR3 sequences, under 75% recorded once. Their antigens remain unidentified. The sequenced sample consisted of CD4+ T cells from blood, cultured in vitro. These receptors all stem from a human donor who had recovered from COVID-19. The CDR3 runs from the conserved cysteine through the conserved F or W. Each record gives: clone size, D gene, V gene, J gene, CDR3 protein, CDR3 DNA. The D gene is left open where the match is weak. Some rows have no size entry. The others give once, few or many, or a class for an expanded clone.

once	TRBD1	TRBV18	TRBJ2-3	CASSRQGATDTQYF	TGTGCCAGCTCACGACAGGGGGCAACAGATACGCAGTATTTT
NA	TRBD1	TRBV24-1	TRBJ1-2	CATKRTGQEGGYTF	TGTGCCACCAAGAGGACAGGCCAGGAGGGGGGCTACACCTTC
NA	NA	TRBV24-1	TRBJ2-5	CATSGNQETQYF	TGTGCCACCAGCGGGAATCAAGAGACCCAGTACTTC
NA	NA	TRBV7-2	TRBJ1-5	CASSLVSGGQPQHF	TGTGCCAGCAGCTTAGTTTCGGGGGGACAGCCCCAGCATTTT
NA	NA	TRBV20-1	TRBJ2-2	CSARIPANTGELFF	TGCAGTGCTAGAATTCCGGCGAACACCGGGGAGCTGTTTTTT
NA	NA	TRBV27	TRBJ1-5	CASSFMGRNNQPQHF	TGTGCCAGCAGTTTTATGGGACGGAACAATCAGCCCCAGCATTTT
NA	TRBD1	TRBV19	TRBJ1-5	CAGADRGTNQPQHF	TGTGCCGGTGCGGACAGGGGGACCAATCAGCCCCAGCATTTT
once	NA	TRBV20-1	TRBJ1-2	CSARDLGGRSTNYGYTF	TGCAGTGCTAGAGACTTGGGGGGCAGATCCACTAACTATGGCTACACCTTC
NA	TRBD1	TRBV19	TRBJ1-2	CASSLTTGTATTYGYTF	TGTGCCAGTAGTCTCACAACCGGGACAGCAACAACGTATGGCTACACCTTC
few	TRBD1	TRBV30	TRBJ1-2	CAWSGTQGMSYTF	TGTGCCTGGAGTGGGACACAGGGGATGAGCTACACCTTC
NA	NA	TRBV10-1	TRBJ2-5	CASRETGRRVETQYF	TGCGCCAGCAGAGAGACAGGAAGACGGGTAGAGACCCAGTACTTC
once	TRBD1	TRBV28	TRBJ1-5	CASRRQTGGRQPQHF	TGTGCCAGCAGACGACAAACAGGGGGCAGACAGCCCCAGCATTTT
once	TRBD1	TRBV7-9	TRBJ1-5	CASSLSSGGGSSQHF	TGTGCCAGCAGCTTAAGTTCAGGGGGCGGGTCCTCTCAGCATTTT
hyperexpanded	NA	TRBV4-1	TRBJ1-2	CASSQGAGAGGYTF	TGCGCCAGCAGCCAAGGGGCGGGGGCGGGTGGCTACACCTTC
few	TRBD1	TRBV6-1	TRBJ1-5	CASSGETNRDRLFYSNQPQHF	TGTGCCAGCAGCGGGGAAACCAACCGGGACAGGTTATTTTATAGCAATCAGCCCCAGCATTTT
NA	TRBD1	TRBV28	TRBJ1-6	CASSQTGGSSPLHF	TGTGCCAGCAGCCAAACAGGGGGGAGTTCACCCCTCCACTTT
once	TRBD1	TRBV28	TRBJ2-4	CASSTQGAGKNIQYF	TGTGCCAGCAGTACCCAGGGGGCTGGCAAAAACATTCAGTACTTC
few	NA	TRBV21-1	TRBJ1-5	CASRHKQGGEGEPQHF	TGTGCCAGCAGACATAAACAGGGAGGGGAGGGGGAGCCCCAGCATTTT
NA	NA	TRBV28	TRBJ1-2	CASSLWGAGDYGYTF	TGTGCCAGCAGTTTATGGGGGGCTGGGGACTATGGCTACACCTTC
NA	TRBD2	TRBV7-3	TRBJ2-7	CASSPQPWAGGPYEQYF	TGTGCCAGCAGCCCACAGCCGTGGGCGGGAGGGCCGTACGAGCAGTACTTC
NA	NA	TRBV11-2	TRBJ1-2	CASSLDNPRRGGVYGYTF	TGTGCCAGCAGCTTAGATAACCCCCGTAGAGGAGGGGTCTATGGCTACACCTTC
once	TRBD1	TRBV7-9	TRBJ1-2	CASSFFSGTDRYGYTF	TGTGCCAGCAGTTTTTTCTCCGGGACAGACCGATATGGCTACACCTTC
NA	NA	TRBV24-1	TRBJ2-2	CATSPTGITGELFF	TGTGCCACCAGCCCTACAGGGATCACCGGGGAGCTGTTTTTT
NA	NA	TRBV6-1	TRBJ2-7	CASSPGQYDEQYF	TGTGCCAGCAGCCCGGGGCAATACGACGAGCAGTACTTC
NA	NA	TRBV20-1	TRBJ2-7	CSARVGGSPYEQYF	TGCAGTGCTAGAGTGGGGGGCTCTCCCTACGAGCAGTACTTC
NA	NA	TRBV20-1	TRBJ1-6	CSARDEASPLHF	TGCAGTGCTAGAGATGAGGCATCACCCCTCCACTTT
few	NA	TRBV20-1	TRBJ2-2	CSARALGNTGELFF	TGCAGTGCCAGGGCCTTAGGGAACACCGGGGAGCTGTTTTTT
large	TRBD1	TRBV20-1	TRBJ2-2	CSASPRLGQENTGELFF	TGCAGTGCTAGCCCGCGGCTGGGACAGGAGAACACCGGGGAGCTGTTTTTT
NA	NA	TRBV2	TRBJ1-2	CASSELVGGTF	TGTGCCAGCAGTGAGTTAGTTGGGGGGACCTTC